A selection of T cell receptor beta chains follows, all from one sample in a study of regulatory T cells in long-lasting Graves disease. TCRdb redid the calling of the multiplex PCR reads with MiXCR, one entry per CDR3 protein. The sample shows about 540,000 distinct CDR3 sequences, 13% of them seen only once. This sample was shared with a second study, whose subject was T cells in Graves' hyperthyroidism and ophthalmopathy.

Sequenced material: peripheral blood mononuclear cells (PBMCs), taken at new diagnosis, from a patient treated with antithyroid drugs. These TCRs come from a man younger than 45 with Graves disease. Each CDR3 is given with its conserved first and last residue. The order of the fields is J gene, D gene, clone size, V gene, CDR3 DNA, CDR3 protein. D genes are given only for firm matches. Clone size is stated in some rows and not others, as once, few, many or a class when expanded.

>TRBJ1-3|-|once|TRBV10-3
TGTGCCATCAGTGACCCGGGGCAGAGCTCTGGAAACACCATATATTTT
CAISDPGQSSGNTIYF
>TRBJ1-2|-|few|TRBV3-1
TGTGCCAGCAGCCAGACAGAAAACTATGGCTACACCTTC
CASSQTENYGYTF
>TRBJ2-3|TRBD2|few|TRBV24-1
TGTGCCACCAGTGACCTCATTAGCGGGAGAGAAGATACGCAGTATTTT
CATSDLISGREDTQYF
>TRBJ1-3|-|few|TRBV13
TGTGCCAGCAGCTCTTGGACCCACACCAGCTCTGGAAACACCATATATTTT
CASSSWTHTSSGNTIYF
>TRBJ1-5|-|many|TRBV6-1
TGTGCCAGCCGGTACCGGACAGCTAGCAATCAGCCCCAGCATTTT
CASRYRTASNQPQHF
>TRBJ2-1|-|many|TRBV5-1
TGCGCCAGCGGAGATGTCGATTCTAATGAGCAGTTCTTC
CASGDVDSNEQFF
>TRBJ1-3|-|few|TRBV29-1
TGCAGCGTTGTAGCCGCCTCTGTAGGAAACACCATATATTTT
CSVVAASVGNTIYF
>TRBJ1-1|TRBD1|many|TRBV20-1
TGCAGTGCTCAGGACAGGGGGCTAACTGAAGCTTTCTTT
CSAQDRGLTEAFF
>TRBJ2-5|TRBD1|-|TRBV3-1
TGTGCCAGCAGCCAAGAGAAAGGACAGGGTACCCTTGGGACCCAGTACTTC
CASSQEKGQGTLGTQYF
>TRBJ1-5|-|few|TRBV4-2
TGTGCCAGCAGCCAAGATCTTCAGGCAGATCAGCCCCAGCATTTT
CASSQDLQADQPQHF
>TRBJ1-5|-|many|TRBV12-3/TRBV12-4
TGTGCCAGCAGCCTAGGGAGGGGGAATCAGCCCCAGCATTTT
CASSLGRGNQPQHF
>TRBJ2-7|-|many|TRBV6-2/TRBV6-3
TGTGCCAGCAGTACCGCAGCAAGCGAGCAGTACTTC
CASSTAASEQYF
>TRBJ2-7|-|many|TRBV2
TGTGCCAGCAGTGAAGGGCGGAACTACGAGCAGTACTTC
CASSEGRNYEQYF